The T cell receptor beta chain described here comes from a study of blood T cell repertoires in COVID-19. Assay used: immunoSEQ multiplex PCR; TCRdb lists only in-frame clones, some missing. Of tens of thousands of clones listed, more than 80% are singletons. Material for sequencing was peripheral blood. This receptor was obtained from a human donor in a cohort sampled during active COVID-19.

CDR3 in DNA: TGTGCCACCAGCAGAACAGAGGGCCATGAGCAGTTCTTC. As protein: CATSRTEGHEQFF. V is TRBV15 and J is TRBJ2-1; tentative D call: TRBD2 (5 bases). This CDR3 spans 13 amino acids. Trimming removed 2 bases at V and 8 bases at J, with 10 bases between. Germline V lookup: CDR1 LNHNV, CDR2 YYDKDF (reference sequence). The full variable domain, with the rest looked up from reference TRBV15 and TRBJ2-1, is DAMVIQNPRYQVTQFGKPVTLSCSQTLNHNVMYWYQQKSSQAPKLLFHYYDKDFNNEADTPDNFQSRRPNTSFCFLDIRSPGLGDTAMYLCATSRTEGHEQFFGPGTRLTVL.